A single sample is the source of the 5 T cell receptor beta chains below, sequenced in a study of cytomegalovirus exposure and HLA in healthy donors. 60 Vbeta and 13 Jbeta primers were used in PCR. Only in-frame clones appear in the TCRdb table, and some are missing; sequencing was by immunoSEQ multiplex PCR. Of some 120,000 clones in the sample, 81% were seen once. The material sequenced was PBMCs. The receptors shown here come from a woman in her twenties or thirties in good health and CMV-seronegative.

V and J are TRBV30 and TRBJ1-4; possible D gene TRBD1, 5 bases. The CDR3 length is 16 residues. V lost 5 bases and J 8 bases, leaving 24 bases between the germline ends. Looked up from germline, CDR1 is GTSNPN and CDR2 is SVGIG (reference sequence). The CDR3 sequence: CAWGPGGHGLGEKLFF. In DNA form, the CDR3 reads TGTGCCTGGGGACCGGGGGGTCATGGTCTAGGAGAAAAACTGTTTTTT. Complete variable domain (other parts from reference TRBV30 and TRBJ1-4): SQTIHQWPATLVQPVGSPLSLECTVEGTSNPNLYWYRQAAGRGLQLLFYSVGIGQISSEVPQNLSASRPQDRQFILSSKKLLLSDSGFYLCAWGPGGHGLGEKLFFGSGTQLSVL.

This sequence joins TRBV29-1 and TRBJ2-7; 10 bases line up with TRBD1. The CDR3 runs 13 residues. J lost 3 bases, V lost 4 bases, and 3 bases had no gene match. Germline lookup yields CDR1 SQVTM and CDR2 ANQGSEA. In nucleotides, the CDR3 is TGCAGCGTTGCTAGGACAGGGGGCTACGAGCAGTACTTC. This codes for CSVARTGGYEQYF.

This chain links TRBV6-6 with TRBJ1-5, with D maybe TRBD1 (6 bases). This CDR3 is built from 13 residues. V was trimmed by 8 bases and J by 2 bases, leaving 10 bases between them. Germline CDR1 and CDR2: MNHNY and SVGAGI (reference sequence). In DNA, the CDR3 is TGTGCCAGCTCAAACAGGGGCAATCAGCCCCAGCATTTT. Protein product: CASSNRGNQPQHF.

This clone was seen repeatedly, ten times or more. This rearrangement joins TRBV4-2 to TRBJ1-1; TRBD1 matches at 7 bases. This CDR3 spans 16 amino acids. Losses at the gene ends were 1 base for V and 3 bases for J; bases not matched to a gene: 8. Germline V gives CDR1 LGHNA, CDR2 YNFKEQ. The CDR3 reads CASSQAAGGTDTEAFF. CDR3 bases: TGTGCCAGCAGCCAAGCGGCAGGGGGTACAGACACTGAAGCTTTCTTT.

The chain carries TRBV7-6 and TRBJ2-2, with a weak D call TRBD2 (5 bases). The CDR3 extends over 15 amino acids. V was pared by 5 bases and J by 5 bases, with 15 bases between. Per the germline V gene, CDR1 is SGHVS and CDR2 is FNYEAQ. This CDR3 is CASSGLRGGTGELFF. CDR3 DNA sequence: TGTGCCAGCAGCGGACTCAGAGGCGGAACCGGGGAGCTGTTTTTT.